This entry is about one TCR beta chain. The data stem from a study of shared clonotypes between healthy human individuals. Clones were sequenced by immunoSEQ multiplex PCR, and TCRdb holds only the in-frame ones, with some missing. This sample has hundreds of thousands of clones; around 96% occur once, and the top ten carry 0.2% to 0.25%. Naive-designated CD8 cells lacked CD45RO, were positively enriched for CCR7, and omitted terminally differentiated effector memory CD45RA+ cells. Germline values: CDR1 MGHRA, CDR2 YSYEKL. This CDR3 comprises 14 residues. Between the trimmed V and J ends, which lost 6 bases and 2 bases, there was a span of 13 bases.

Material: naive CD8+ T cells sorted from blood. This chain uses TRBV4-1 with TRBJ1-2; D unclear. This clonotype was sampled from a young man in good health. For the CDR3, the DNA is TGCGCCAGCAGTCTAGCCGATTTCAACTATGGCTACACCTTC. Protein product: CASSLADFNYGYTF.